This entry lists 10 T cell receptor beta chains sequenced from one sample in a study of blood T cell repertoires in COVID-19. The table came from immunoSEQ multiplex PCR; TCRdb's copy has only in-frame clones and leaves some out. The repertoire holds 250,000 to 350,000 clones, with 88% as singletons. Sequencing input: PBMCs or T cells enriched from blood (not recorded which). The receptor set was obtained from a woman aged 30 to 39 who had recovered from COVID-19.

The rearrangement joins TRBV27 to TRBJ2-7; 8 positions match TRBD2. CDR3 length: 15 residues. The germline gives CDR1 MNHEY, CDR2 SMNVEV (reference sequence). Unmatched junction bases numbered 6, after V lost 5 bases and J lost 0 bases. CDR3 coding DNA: TGTGCCAGCAGTCCCGGACTAGCTCGCTCCTACGAGCAGTACTTC. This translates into CASSPGLARSYEQYF.

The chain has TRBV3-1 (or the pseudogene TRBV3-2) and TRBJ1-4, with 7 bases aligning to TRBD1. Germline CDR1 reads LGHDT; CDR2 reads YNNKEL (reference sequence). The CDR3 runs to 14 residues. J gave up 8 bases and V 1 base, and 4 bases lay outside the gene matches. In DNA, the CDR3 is TGTGCCAGCAGCCAAGGACAGGGAAGAGAAAAACTGTTTTTT. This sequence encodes CASSQGQGREKLFF.

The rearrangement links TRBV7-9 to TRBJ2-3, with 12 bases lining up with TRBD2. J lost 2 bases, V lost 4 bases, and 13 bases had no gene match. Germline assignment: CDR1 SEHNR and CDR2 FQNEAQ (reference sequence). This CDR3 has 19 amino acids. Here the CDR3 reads CASSSGLAGRQPFTDTQYF. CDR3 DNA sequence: TGTGCCAGCAGCTCCGGACTAGCGGGGCGGCAGCCCTTCACAGATACGCAGTATTTT. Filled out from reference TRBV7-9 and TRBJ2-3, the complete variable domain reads DTGVSQNPRHKITKRGQNVTFRCDPISEHNRLYWYRQTLGQGPEFLTYFQNEAQLEKSRLLSDRFSAERPKGSFSTLEIQRTEQGDSAMYLCASSSGLAGRQPFTDTQYFGPGTRLTVL.

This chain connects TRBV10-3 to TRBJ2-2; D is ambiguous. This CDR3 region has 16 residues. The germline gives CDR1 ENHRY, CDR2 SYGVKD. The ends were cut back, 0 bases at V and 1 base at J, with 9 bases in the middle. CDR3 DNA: TGTGCCATCAGTGAGTCGAGGCTGATGAACACCGGGGAGCTGTTTTTT. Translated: CAISESRLMNTGELFF.

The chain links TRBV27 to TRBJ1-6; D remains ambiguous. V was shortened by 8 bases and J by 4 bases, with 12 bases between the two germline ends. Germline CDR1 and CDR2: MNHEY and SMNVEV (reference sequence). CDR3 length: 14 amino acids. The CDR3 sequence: CASGIRTYNSPLHF. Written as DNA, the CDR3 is TGTGCCAGCGGTATTCGCACTTATAATTCACCCCTCCACTTT.

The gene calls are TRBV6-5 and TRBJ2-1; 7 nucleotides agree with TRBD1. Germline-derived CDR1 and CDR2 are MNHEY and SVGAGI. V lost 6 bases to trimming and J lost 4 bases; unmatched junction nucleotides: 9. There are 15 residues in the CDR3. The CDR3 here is CASRRTGTDYNEQFF. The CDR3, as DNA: TGTGCCAGCAGACGTACCGGGACAGATTACAATGAGCAGTTCTTC.

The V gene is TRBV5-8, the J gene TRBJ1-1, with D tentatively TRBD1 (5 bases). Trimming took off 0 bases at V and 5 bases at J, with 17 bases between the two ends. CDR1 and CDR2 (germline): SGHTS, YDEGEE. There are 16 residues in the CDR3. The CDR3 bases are TGTGCCAGCAGCTTGGTAGGCTGGAGGGGAGGGACTGAAGCTTTCTTT. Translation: CASSLVGWRGGTEAFF.

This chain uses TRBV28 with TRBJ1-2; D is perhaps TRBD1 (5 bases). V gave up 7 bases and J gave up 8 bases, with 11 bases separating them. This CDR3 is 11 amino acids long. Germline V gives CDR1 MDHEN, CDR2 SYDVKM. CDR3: CASNFGAGYTF. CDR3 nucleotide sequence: TGTGCCAGCAACTTTGGGGCCGGCTACACCTTC.

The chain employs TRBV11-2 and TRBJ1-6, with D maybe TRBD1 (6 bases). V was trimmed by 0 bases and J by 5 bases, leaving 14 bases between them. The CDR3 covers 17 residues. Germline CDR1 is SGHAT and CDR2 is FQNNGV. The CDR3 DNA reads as TGTGCCAGCAGCTTAGACGGTTTGGGGGCAAATAATTCACCCCTCCACTTT. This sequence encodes CASSLDGLGANNSPLHF.

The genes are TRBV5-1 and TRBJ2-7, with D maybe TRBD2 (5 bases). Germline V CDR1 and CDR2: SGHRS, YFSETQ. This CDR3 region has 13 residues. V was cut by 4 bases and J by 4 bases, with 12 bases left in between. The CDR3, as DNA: TGCGCCAGCAGCCCCGAGGGAATATACGAGCAGTACTTC. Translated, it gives CASSPEGIYEQYF.